Shown below are 29 T cell receptor beta chains from a single sample sequenced in a study of T-cell memory formation after mild COVID-19. TCRdb analysed the 5' RACE reads with MiXCR anew, one entry per CDR3 protein. Of more than 120,000 distinct CDR3 sequences listed, less than 20% are singletons. Sequencing was carried out using PBMCs or a T cell subset sorted from them (not recorded which). Receptor source: an adult woman who had mild COVID-19 (a few samples of this study predate the infection). Cell type and time point are not known.

This clonotype was seen a few times. The rearrangement links TRBV15 to TRBJ1-6; possible D gene TRBD1, 6 bases. Germline CDR1 and CDR2: LNHNV and YYDKDF (reference sequence). The CDR3 spans 15 residues. Trimming removed 5 bases from V and 6 bases from J, with 14 bases in between. CDR3 DNA: TGTGCCACCAGCTTAATAGGGGGTGGTAATTCACCCCTCCACTTT. It codes for CATSLIGGGNSPLHF.

This chain connects TRBV2 to TRBJ1-5; 8 positions agree with TRBD1. The CDR3 runs 13 residues. Germline V lookup: CDR1 SNHLY, CDR2 FYNNEI. J gave up 4 bases and V 11 bases, and 7 bases lay outside the gene matches. This CDR3 reads CAGGDRINQPQHF. DNA of the CDR3: TGTGCCGGGGGGGACAGGATTAATCAGCCCCAGCATTTT.

The rearrangement uses TRBV27 and TRBJ2-7, with D maybe TRBD1 (7 bases). V was cut by 8 bases and J by 4 bases, with 24 bases left in between. This CDR3 contains 16 residues. Germline CDR1 MNHEY, CDR2 SMNVEV (reference sequence). DNA of the CDR3: TGTGCCAGCGGTTACAGACAGGGAGGTTGGCGATACGAGCAGTACTTC. This gives the protein CASGYRQGGWRYEQYF.

In its sample, this clonotype was seen a few times. The V call is TRBV12-3 or TRBV12-4, the J call TRBJ1-1, with D perhaps TRBD1 (5 bases). Trimming stripped 5 bases from V and 4 bases from J, with 14 bases between. This CDR3 is 14 amino acids long. The CDR3 DNA is TGTGCCAGCAGTCTAAGGGGTATGAGCACTGAAGCTTTCTTT. Protein product: CASSLRGMSTEAFF.

J is TRBJ2-7 and V is TRBV29-1; 13 nucleotides align to TRBD2. With 7 bases clipped from V and 7 bases from J, the junction kept 10 bases outside the gene matches. The CDR3 length is 14 residues. CDR1 and CDR2 from the germline V gene are SQVTM and ANQGSEA. CDR3 in amino acids: CSGKLAGGPGEQYF. Written as DNA, the CDR3 is TGCAGCGGTAAACTAGCGGGAGGGCCAGGGGAGCAGTACTTC.

This clonotype was seen only a few times. This chain links TRBV7-9 with TRBJ2-1, with a weak D call TRBD1 (6 bases). The V end lost 5 bases, the J end lost 4 bases, and 12 bases lay between the germline ends. CDR1 and CDR2 from the germline V gene are SEHNR and FQNEAQ (reference sequence). CDR3 length: 14 residues. The CDR3 here is CASSAGTNYNEQFF. The CDR3 coding sequence is TGTGCCAGCAGCGCCGGGACAAATTACAATGAGCAGTTCTTC.

This clonotype was recorded a few times. This sequence joins TRBV18 and TRBJ1-1; D is uncertain. The CDR3 length is 13 residues. CDR1 is KGHSH and CDR2 is LQKENI in the germline V gene. Trimming took 0 bases from V and 1 from J, leaving 3 bases between them. CDR3 DNA: TGTGCCAGCTCACCACCCACGAACACTGAAGCTTTCTTT. Its protein is CASSPPTNTEAFF.

The V call is TRBV24-1, the J call TRBJ2-7, with D possibly being TRBD1 (5 bases). Germline V gene lookup returns CDR1 KGHDR and CDR2 SFDVKD. V was shortened by 5 bases and J by 6 bases, with 13 bases between the two germline ends. CDR3 length: 13 amino acids. For the CDR3, the DNA is TGTGCCACCAGTGCCCCAGGACAAGGCGAGCAGTACTTC. It specifies CATSAPGQGEQYF.

In its sample, this clonotype was seen a few times. This chain uses TRBV29-1 with TRBJ2-1; D remains unclear. There are 14 residues in the CDR3. The V gene's germline CDR1 is SQVTM and CDR2 ANQGSEA. V gave up 7 bases and J gave up 0 bases, with 13 bases separating them. The CDR3: CSARLKRSYNEQFF. The DNA of the CDR3 is TGCAGCGCTAGACTCAAACGCTCCTACAATGAGCAGTTCTTC.

This clonotype occurred a few times. The DNA of the CDR3 is TGTGCCAGCAGCTTAGAACGGGGATTAAGCACAGATACGCAGTATTTT. Its translation is CASSLERGLSTDTQYF. V and J are TRBV7-2 and TRBJ2-3; TRBD2 is a possible D gene (5 bases). Germline lookup yields CDR1 SGHTA and CDR2 FQGNSA. V was clipped by 1 base and J by 0 bases, with 11 bases between them. The CDR3 contains 16 residues. The full variable domain, rest sourced from reference TRBV7-2 and TRBJ2-3, is GAGVSQSPSNKVTEKGKDVELRCDPISGHTALYWYRQSLGQGLEFLIYFQGNSAPDKSGLPSDRFSAERTGGSVSTLTIQRTQQEDSAVYLCASSLERGLSTDTQYFGPGTRLTVL.

There are a few counts of this clonotype. This chain links TRBV29-1 with TRBJ1-2; D unclear. Trimming took 5 bases from V and 0 from J, leaving 16 bases between them. The CDR3 sequence is 15 residues long. In germline, CDR1 is SQVTM, CDR2 ANQGSEA. CDR3 sequence reads: CSVTKVQPTNYGYTF. Written as DNA, the CDR3 is TGCAGCGTTACCAAGGTCCAACCCACTAACTATGGCTACACCTTC. Combining the CDR3 with reference TRBV29-1 and TRBJ1-2 gives the whole variable domain SAVISQKPSRDICQRGTSLTIQCQVDSQVTMMFWYRQQPGQSLTLIATANQGSEATYESGFVIDKFPISRPNLTFSTLTVSNMSPEDSSIYLCSVTKVQPTNYGYTFGSGTRLTVV.

The CDR3 nucleotides are TGTGCCAGCAGTGACACTAGCGGTATCACAGATACGCAGTATTTT. Translated: CASSDTSGITDTQYF. The chain employs TRBV27 and TRBJ2-3; 8 bases are shared with TRBD2. V trimming: 5 bases; J trimming: 2 bases; junction bases outside the gene matches: 6. Germline CDR1 reads MNHEY; CDR2 reads SMNVEV (reference sequence). The CDR3 covers 15 residues.

The chain carries TRBV7-2 and TRBJ2-2, with D possibly being TRBD1 or TRBD2 (5 bases each). The CDR3 contains 14 residues. Trimming took 1 base from V and 6 from J, leaving 9 bases between them. Germline CDR1 SGHTA, CDR2 FQGNSA. CDR3 sequence: CASSLVRGSGELFF. In nucleotides, the CDR3 is TGTGCCAGCAGCTTAGTGAGGGGCTCCGGGGAGCTGTTTTTT.

This clonotype was found a few times. The CDR3 is CASSLYLAGMSTDTQYF. The CDR3 region has the DNA TGTGCCAGCAGCTTGTATCTAGCGGGGATGAGCACAGATACGCAGTATTTT. The chain has TRBV5-8 and TRBJ2-3, with 9 bases lining up with TRBD2. The germline V gene encodes CDR1 SGHTS and CDR2 YDEGEE. Unmatched junction bases numbered 6, after V lost 1 base and J lost 0 bases. The CDR3 consists of 17 residues.

This clonotype was seen many times. One end of the junction is discordant with germline, which a read error may explain. This chain uses TRBV6-5 with TRBJ1-1, with D tentatively TRBD1 (5 bases). The germline CDR1 and CDR2 sequences are MNHEY and SVGAGI. The CDR3 length is 14 residues. The chain's CDR3 is CASKPVGVKTEAFF. In DNA form, the CDR3 reads TGTGCCAGCAAGCCAGTGGGGGTGAAGACTGAAGCTTTCTTT.

This clonotype was observed once. V is TRBV15 and J is TRBJ2-5; 8 positions agree with TRBD2. In germline, CDR1 is LNHNV, CDR2 YYDKDF (reference sequence). This CDR3 region has 14 residues. The V and J ends lost 5 bases and 5 bases, in that order; junction bases with no gene match: 7. In DNA, the CDR3 is TGTGCCACCAGCCGGACTAGCAGGCGTGAGACCCAGTACTTC. As protein: CATSRTSRRETQYF.

This clonotype turned up a few times. The rearrangement links TRBV19 to TRBJ2-2; no firm D call. In germline, CDR1 is LNHDA, CDR2 SQIVND (reference sequence). V was clipped by 8 bases and J by 2 bases, with 6 bases between them. There are 12 residues in the CDR3. The CDR3 DNA is TGTGCCAGTGGATTCAACACCGGGGAGCTGTTTTTT. Encoded protein: CASGFNTGELFF.

Only a few counts were recorded for this clonotype. This chain links TRBV7-2 with TRBJ1-1; TRBD1 matches 9 bases. Germline lookup yields CDR1 SGHTA and CDR2 FQGNSA. J was trimmed by 4 bases and V by 5 bases; bases with no gene match: 11. CDR3 length equals 16 residues. The CDR3 region has the DNA TGTGCCAGCAGCCTCACCCCGACGACAGGGGGCACTGAAGCTTTCTTT. Its translation: CASSLTPTTGGTEAFF.

This clonotype was found a few times. This chain connects TRBV4-2 to TRBJ2-7, with 8 bases fitting TRBD1. The CDR3 contains 16 residues. V trimming: 5 bases; J trimming: 3 bases; junction bases outside the gene matches: 12. Germline V gene data show CDR1 as LGHNA and CDR2 as YNFKEQ. The CDR3 loop reads CASSTEGGQAIYEQYF. The CDR3 nucleotides are TGTGCCAGCAGCACAGAGGGGGGACAGGCTATCTACGAGCAGTACTTC.

This clonotype was seen a single time. The chain is built from TRBV7-9 and TRBJ1-1; D may be TRBD1 (5 bases). CDR3 length: 14 residues. V was pared by 5 bases and J by 1 base, with 11 bases between. Germline CDR1 SEHNR, CDR2 FQNEAQ (reference sequence). The CDR3 bases are TGTGCCAGCAGCATACGCAGGGAGAACACTGAAGCTTTCTTT. Translation gives CASSIRRENTEAFF.

The rearrangement uses TRBV10-3 and TRBJ2-3; tentatively, D is TRBD1 (6 bases). V dropped 10 bases and J dropped 2 bases, with 13 bases sitting between them. Germline V gives CDR1 ENHRY, CDR2 SYGVKD. The CDR3 is 13 residues long. The CDR3 here is CATNREPTDTQYF. The CDR3, as DNA: TGTGCCACCAACAGGGAGCCCACAGATACGCAGTATTTT.

The CDR3 DNA follows: TGTGCCAGCAGCTACACTCTTCACGAGACCCAGTACTTC. This translates into CASSYTLHETQYF. This chain connects TRBV14 to TRBJ2-5; D remains ambiguous. V lost 5 bases and J 5 bases, leaving 12 bases between the germline ends. CDR3 length equals 13 residues. Germline lookup yields CDR1 SGHDN and CDR2 FVKESK.

The chain links TRBV7-2 to TRBJ2-7; 13 bases agree with TRBD2. This CDR3 contains 15 residues. The germline gives CDR1 SGHTA, CDR2 FQGNSA. With V trimmed by 5 bases and J by 5 bases, 6 bases remained unmatched. The CDR3 DNA is TGTGCCAGCAGCGCGGGACTAGCGGGACTCGACGAGCAGTACTTC. This translates into CASSAGLAGLDEQYF.

The genes are TRBV7-2 and TRBJ2-7; TRBD2 agrees at 9 bases. Per the germline V gene, CDR1 is SGHTA and CDR2 is FQGNSA. Unmatched junction bases numbered 6, after V lost 5 bases and J lost 4 bases. The CDR3 sequence is 14 residues long. DNA of the CDR3: TGTGCCAGCAGCACGACTAGCGGCTCGTACGAGCAGTACTTC. Translation gives CASSTTSGSYEQYF.

This chain connects TRBV20-1 to TRBJ1-1, with D possibly being TRBD1 (6 bases). CDR1 and CDR2 from the germline V gene are DFQATT and SNEGSKA (reference sequence). The CDR3 is 14 residues long. The germline V and J ends were trimmed by 5 bases and 5 bases, with 18 bases remaining between them. The CDR3 here is CSAPTTGKRTEAFF. Written as DNA, the CDR3 is TGCAGTGCTCCCACCACAGGGAAACGAACTGAAGCTTTCTTT.

This clonotype was counted between two and nine times. The genes are TRBV5-1 and TRBJ2-1; weak D call: TRBD2 (5 bases). The CDR3 is 13 amino acids. Germline V gene data show CDR1 as SGHRS and CDR2 as YFSETQ. V lost 1 base, J lost 4 bases, and 6 bases lay in between. The CDR3 spells CASSLPGYNEQFF. The CDR3 nucleotides are TGCGCCAGCAGCTTGCCGGGGTACAATGAGCAGTTCTTC.

This clonotype was observed a handful of times. The rearrangement joins TRBV7-2 to TRBJ2-4; weak D call: TRBD2 (6 bases). V was pared by 1 base and J by 9 bases, with 7 bases between. This CDR3 spans 12 amino acids. Germline V lookup: CDR1 SGHTA, CDR2 FQGNSA. As DNA, the CDR3 is TGTGCCAGCAGCTTAGAGGGAGGCATTCAGTACTTC. This gives the protein CASSLEGGIQYF.

The chain links TRBV7-9 to TRBJ2-2; no definite D call. The V gene's germline CDR1 is SEHNR and CDR2 FQNEAQ (reference sequence). V was cut by 5 bases and J by 10 bases, with 5 bases left in between. The CDR3 runs 10 residues. Here the CDR3 DNA reads TGTGCCAGCAGCCTTTTGGAGCTGTTTTTT. Translation gives CASSLLELFF.

This clonotype was recorded at least ten times. The V call is TRBV18, the J call TRBJ2-7, with D unresolved. CDR1 KGHSH and CDR2 LQKENI come from the germline V gene. This CDR3 is built from 14 residues. V was trimmed by 3 bases and J by 2 bases, leaving 11 bases between them. This CDR3 is CASSPFQSAYEQYF. The CDR3, as DNA: TGTGCCAGCTCACCTTTTCAGTCTGCCTACGAGCAGTACTTC.